A selection of T cell receptor beta chains follows, all from one sample in a study of cytomegalovirus exposure and HLA in healthy donors. Produced via immunoSEQ multiplex PCR; TCRdb's table is partial and in-frame only. Of fewer than 200,000 clones listed, approximately 80% are singletons. Sequenced input: PBMCs. The receptors shown here come from a woman between 18 and 29 years old in good health and CMV-seronegative. CDR3s include the opening cysteine and the closing phenylalanine or tryptophan. The D gene is left open where the match is weak. Rows may omit the clone size; those that give it use once, few, many or a size class.

abundance	j_gene	d_gene	v_gene	len	CDR3nt	CDR3aa
once	TRBJ2-5	-	TRBV9	15	TGTGCCAGCAGCCCCTACCGGGGTTTTGAAGAGACCCAGTACTTC	CASSPYRGFEETQYF
once	TRBJ2-7	TRBD1	TRBV4-3	16	TGCGCCAGCAGCCAAACTACAGGGGACAGCTCCTACGAGCAGTACTTC	CASSQTTGDSSYEQYF
-	TRBJ2-1	TRBD1	TRBV10-3	14	TGTGCCATCAGCCGGGACAGGGATTACAATGAGCAGTTCTTC	CAISRDRDYNEQFF
-	TRBJ2-7	-	TRBV28	13	TGTGCCAGCAGTTTGGAGGGGAGCCACGAGCAGTACTTC	CASSLEGSHEQYF
-	TRBJ2-7	TRBD2	TRBV7-8	15	TGTGCCAGCAGACCGGGACTAGCGGGAAACTACGAGCAGTACTTC	CASRPGLAGNYEQYF
-	TRBJ1-2	-	TRBV18	15	TGTGCCAGCTCACCTCCAACGACAGCCAACTATGGCTACACCTTC	CASSPPTTANYGYTF
-	TRBJ2-3	TRBD2	TRBV10-2	18	TGCGCCAGCAGTGAAGGTGTTGGCGGGAGAGGGGTTGGAGATACGCAGTATTTT	CASSEGVGGRGVGDTQYF
-	TRBJ2-7	-	TRBV7-6	14	TGTGCCAGCAGCTACACACCGAGTAGGGGCGAGCAGTACTTC	CASSYTPSRGEQYF
-	TRBJ2-7	-	TRBV28	16	TGTGCCAGCAGTTCCCCCTCTTTGAGGAGTACCTACGAGCAGTACTTC	CASSSPSLRSTYEQYF
once	TRBJ2-5	TRBD2	TRBV27	19	TGTGCCAGCAGTTTAAGGTTAGGACTAGCGGGGGCGTACGAAGAGACCCAGTACTTC	CASSLRLGLAGAYEETQYF
few	TRBJ1-1	-	TRBV28	16	TGTGCCAGCAGTTCACGGGGGGAGCTGTGGAACACTGAAGCTTTCTTT	CASSSRGELWNTEAFF
few	TRBJ1-1	-	TRBV6-5	13	TGTGCAGGCGGACAGCTCTTGAACACTGAAGCTTTCTTT	CAGGQLLNTEAFF
-	TRBJ2-3	TRBD2	TRBV27	14	TGTGCCAGCAGTCAGACTAGCGGCCTAGATACGCAGTATTTT	CASSQTSGLDTQYF
-	TRBJ1-5	-	TRBV5-4	14	TGTGCCAGCAGCCTGGGGGGGGAAAGTCAGCCCCAGCATTTT	CASSLGGESQPQHF
-	TRBJ1-1	TRBD1	TRBV5-1	17	TGCGCCAGCAGCTTCCGGACAGGAGGAAGGTTGAACACTGAAGCTTTCTTT	CASSFRTGGRLNTEAFF
-	TRBJ2-7	-	TRBV14	15	TGTGCCAGCAGCGAGGACAGGGAGGGGTACAACGAGCAGTACTTC	CASSEDREGYNEQYF
-	TRBJ2-1	-	TRBV7-8	12	TGTGCCAGCAGCTTAAACTTCCATGAGCAGTTCTTC	CASSLNFHEQFF
few	TRBJ1-5	TRBD1	TRBV30	14	TGTGCCTGGAGTGTACTAGGGGGCAGTCAGCCCCAGCATTTT	CAWSVLGGSQPQHF
few	TRBJ2-6	-	TRBV9	15	TGTGCCAGCAGCGTAACGAGCTCTGGGGCCAACGTCCTGACTTTC	CASSVTSSGANVLTF
-	TRBJ2-1	-	TRBV6-5	11	TGTGCCAGCAGTCTTTACAATGAGCAGTTCTTC	CASSLYNEQFF
-	TRBJ2-6	-	TRBV21-1	17	TGTGCCAGCAGCTCCCGGGACAGGGGGTCTGGGGCCAACGTCCTGACTTTC	CASSSRDRGSGANVLTF
-	TRBJ2-1	TRBD2	TRBV7-9	15	TGTGCCAGCAGCTCACGACTAGCGGGGGCCAATGAGCAGTTCTTC	CASSSRLAGANEQFF
-	TRBJ2-7	-	TRBV25-1	11	TGTGCCAGCAGCGGGAATTACGAGCAGTACTTC	CASSGNYEQYF
few	TRBJ2-7	TRBD2	TRBV2	14	TGTGCCAGCAGTTCGCGGGGGGGTGGGTACGAGCAGTACTTC	CASSSRGGGYEQYF
-	TRBJ2-2	-	TRBV5-4	17	TGTGCCAGCAGCGTGGCCCCCGGGAGTGAGAACACCGGGGAGCTGTTTTTT	CASSVAPGSENTGELFF
once	TRBJ2-1	-	TRBV18	16	TGTGCCAGCTCACCTATACCGGGACAATCCTACAATGAGCAGTTCTTC	CASSPIPGQSYNEQFF
-	TRBJ1-1	-	TRBV15	15	TGTGCCACCACCGGAGGGAGGTATCTGGACACTGAAGCTTTCTTT	CATTGGRYLDTEAFF
-	TRBJ2-3	TRBD2	TRBV9	16	TGTGCCAGCAGCGTTGGACTAGCGGGGGAAATAGATACGCAGTATTTT	CASSVGLAGEIDTQYF
-	TRBJ2-5	-	TRBV27	14	TGTGCCAGCAGTCCACTGGGACTTCAAGAGACCCAGTACTTC	CASSPLGLQETQYF
few	TRBJ2-1	-	TRBV7-3	15	TGTGCCAGCAGCTTAATGGGCGGGTTAAACAATGAGCAGTTCTTC	CASSLMGGLNNEQFF
once	TRBJ1-5	-	TRBV6-4	18	TGTGCCAGCAGTCCGGACTACCCCAGGTCTCGGGGCAATCAGCCCCAGCATTTT	CASSPDYPRSRGNQPQHF
-	TRBJ1-1	-	TRBV5-4	14	TGTGCCAGCAGCCCTCGTTACGCAGGCACTGAAGCTTTCTTT	CASSPRYAGTEAFF
-	TRBJ2-7	-	TRBV5-4	13	TGTGCCAGCAGCCCCTTTGGGCAATACGAGCAGTACTTC	CASSPFGQYEQYF
-	TRBJ1-2	TRBD1	TRBV19	14	TGTGCCAGTAGTATTTGGACAGGGGCTAATGGCTACACCTTC	CASSIWTGANGYTF
-	TRBJ2-2	-	TRBV6-4	13	TGTGCCAGCCGCGAACAGGATGCCGGGGAGCTGTTTTTT	CASREQDAGELFF
-	TRBJ1-2	TRBD1	TRBV7-9	14	TGTGCCAGCGGCCCTGAGGGACAGACAAATGGCTACACCTTC	CASGPEGQTNGYTF
-	TRBJ1-5	TRBD1	TRBV28	13	TGTGCCAGCGCGGGACAGGACCATCAGCCCCAGCATTTT	CASAGQDHQPQHF
-	TRBJ2-7	TRBD1	TRBV28	14	TGTGCCAGCAGGCCGACAGGGACAGGCTACGAGCAGTACTTC	CASRPTGTGYEQYF
-	TRBJ2-1	TRBD2	TRBV7-2	14	TGTGCCAGCAGCTTAGCGAATCTAGCGGGGGAGCAGTTCTTC	CASSLANLAGEQFF
-	TRBJ2-7	-	TRBV5-4	14	TGTGCCAGCAGACTAGAGTCAATGAATTACGAGCAGTACTTC	CASRLESMNYEQYF
-	TRBJ2-7	-	TRBV7-2	15	TGTGCCAGCAGCGCCTCCAGGGTCGGAACCTACGAGCAGTACTTC	CASSASRVGTYEQYF
-	TRBJ1-2	TRBD1	TRBV29-1	13	TGCAGCGTTGATCCAGGGGGTAATTATGGCTACACCTTC	CSVDPGGNYGYTF
-	TRBJ2-1	TRBD2	TRBV27	14	TGTGCCAGCAATAGCGGGAGTCCCTACAATGAGCAGTTCTTC	CASNSGSPYNEQFF
-	TRBJ2-5	-	TRBV28	14	TGTGCCAGCAGAACCCCCAGGGCCCAAGAGACCCAGTACTTC	CASRTPRAQETQYF
-	TRBJ2-7	-	TRBV6-1	14	TGTGCCAGCAGTGGATACCAGGCCTCCTACGAGCAGTACTTC	CASSGYQASYEQYF
-	TRBJ1-1	TRBD1	TRBV30	15	TGTGCCTGGAGTGTACGCCGGACAGGGGGCACTGAAGCTTTCTTT	CAWSVRRTGGTEAFF
-	TRBJ1-5	-	TRBV4-2	17	TGTGCCAGCAGTGGAGGCGGACTGGCCTATAGCAATCAGCCCCAGCATTTT	CASSGGGLAYSNQPQHF
-	TRBJ2-7	-	TRBV21-1	16	TGTGCCAGCAGCAAACTCCAACCACCGCGCTGGTACGAGCAGTACTTC	CASSKLQPPRWYEQYF
-	TRBJ2-1	-	TRBV21-1	15	TGTGCCAGCAGCAAAGGACTAGCGGGCCACAATGAGCAGTTCTTC	CASSKGLAGHNEQFF
-	TRBJ2-7	TRBD1	TRBV10-3	13	TGTGCCATCAGTAAAGACAGGGGCTACGAGCAGTACTTC	CAISKDRGYEQYF
few	TRBJ2-7	-	TRBV20-1	11	TGCAGTGCTAGCGGTCTGTCTTTTGGGTACTTC	CSASGLSFGYF
-	TRBJ1-2	-	TRBV4-2	20	TGTGCCAGCAGCCAAGATACCGGGTGGGTTGGCCCCGGGTGGGTTGATGGCTACACCTTC	CASSQDTGWVGPGWVDGYTF
-	TRBJ1-4	-	TRBV6-1	14	TGTGCCAGCAGTGAAGGGGGAGAGGATGAAAAACTGTTTTTT	CASSEGGEDEKLFF
-	TRBJ1-3	-	TRBV7-9	15	TGTGCCAGCAGCTTAGAAGGGGGTGCTGGAAACACCATATATTTT	CASSLEGGAGNTIYF
-	TRBJ1-1	TRBD1	TRBV11-2	14	TGTGCCACCAACCCGACAGGGGTTGACACTGAAGCTTTCTTT	CATNPTGVDTEAFF